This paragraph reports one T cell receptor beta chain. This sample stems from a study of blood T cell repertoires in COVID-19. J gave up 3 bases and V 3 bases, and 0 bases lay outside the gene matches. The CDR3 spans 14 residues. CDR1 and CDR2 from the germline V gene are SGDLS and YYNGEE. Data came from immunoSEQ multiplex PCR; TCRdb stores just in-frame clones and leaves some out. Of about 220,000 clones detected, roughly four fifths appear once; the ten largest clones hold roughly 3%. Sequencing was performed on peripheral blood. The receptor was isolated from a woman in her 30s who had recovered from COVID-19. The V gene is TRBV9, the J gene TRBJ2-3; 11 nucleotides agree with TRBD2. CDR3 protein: CASSGTSGTDTQYF. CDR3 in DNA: TGTGCCAGCAGCGGGACTAGCGGGACAGATACGCAGTATTTT.